The present T cell receptor beta chain was sequenced within a study of T cells expressing NK-cell markers. The CDR3 has 16 amino acids. CDR1 and CDR2 (germline): SEHNR, FQNEAQ (reference sequence). TCRdb reprocessed the 5' RACE reads and stores each CDR3 protein as one record, lacking DNA. This table lists some 410,000 distinct CDR3 sequences. This chain links TRBV7-9 with TRBJ2-3; absent DNA, TCRdb's TRBD2 call cannot be checked. Sequencing was performed on blood T cells: a sorted CD56 or NKG2C T cell subset, CD4+ or CD8+ T cells, or bulk PBMC T cells (not recorded which). The clonotype comes from a woman between 18 and 70 years old in good health. CDR3 in amino acids: CASSITTSGGPDTQYF.